This T cell receptor beta chain derives from a study of blood T cell repertoires in COVID-19. Study at large: The samples span acute and convalescent COVID-19 from the United States, Italy and Spain. PBMCs, B-cell-depleted T cells, or T cells were the source of the cDNA or gDNA that made up the material.

The V and J ends lost 3 bases and 5 bases respectively, with 10 bases between them. The CDR3 spans 13 residues. Germline V lookup: CDR1 SEHNR, CDR2 FQNEAQ (reference sequence). Assay: immunoSEQ multiplex PCR; the TCRdb copy retains only in-frame clones and omits some. The sample has over 300,000 clones, around 89% seen once; the top ten hold around 7%. The receptor was isolated from a man between 18 and 29 years old with active or convalescent COVID-19. The chain is built from TRBV7-9 and TRBJ1-1; maybe TRBD1 (6 bases). Material for sequencing was peripheral blood. The CDR3 is CASSLAQGTEAFF. The CDR3 coding sequence is TGTGCCAGCAGCTTGGCACAGGGAACTGAAGCTTTCTTT.